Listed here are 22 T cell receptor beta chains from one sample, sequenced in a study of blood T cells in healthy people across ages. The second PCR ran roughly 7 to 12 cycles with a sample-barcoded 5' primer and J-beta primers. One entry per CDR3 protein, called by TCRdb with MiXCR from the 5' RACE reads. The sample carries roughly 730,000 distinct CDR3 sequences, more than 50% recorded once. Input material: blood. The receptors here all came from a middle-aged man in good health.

Here the CDR3 reads CSASPGGPGEQYF. In DNA, the CDR3 is TGCAGTGCTAGTCCGGGAGGGCCGGGTGAGCAGTACTTC. The V gene is TRBV20-1, the J gene TRBJ2-5; 8 positions match TRBD2. This CDR3 spans 13 amino acids. Germline V gene sequence: CDR1 DFQATT, CDR2 SNEGSKA (reference sequence). Unmatched junction bases numbered 11, after V lost 3 bases and J lost 11 bases.

The CDR3: CSAPGLAGFEQYF. The CDR3 nucleotides are TGCAGTGCCCCGGGACTAGCGGGATTCGAGCAGTACTTC. This sequence joins TRBV20-1 and TRBJ2-5; TRBD2 aligns across 13 bases. The better agreement between TRBJ2-7 and the DNA end casts doubt on the J call. CDR3 length: 13 amino acids. Germline lookup yields CDR1 DFQATT and CDR2 SNEGSKA (reference sequence).

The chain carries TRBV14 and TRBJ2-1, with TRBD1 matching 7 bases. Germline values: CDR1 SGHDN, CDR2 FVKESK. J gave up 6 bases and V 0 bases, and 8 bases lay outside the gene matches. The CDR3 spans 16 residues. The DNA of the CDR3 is TGTGCCAGCAGCCAAGAAGACAGGGTGGGCTGCAATGAGCAGTTCTTC. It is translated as CASSQEDRVGCNEQFF.

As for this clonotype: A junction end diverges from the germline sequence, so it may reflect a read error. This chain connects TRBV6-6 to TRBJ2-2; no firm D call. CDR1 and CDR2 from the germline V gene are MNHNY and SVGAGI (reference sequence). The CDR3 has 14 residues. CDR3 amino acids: CASRYSENTGELFF. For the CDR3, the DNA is TGTGCCAGCAGGTACTCAGAAAACACCGGGGAGCTGTTTTTT.

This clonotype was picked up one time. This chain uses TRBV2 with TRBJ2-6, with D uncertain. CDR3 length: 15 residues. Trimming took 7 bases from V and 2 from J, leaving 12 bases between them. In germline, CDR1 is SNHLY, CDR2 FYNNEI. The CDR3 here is CASNNLEAGANVLTF. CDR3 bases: TGTGCCAGCAACAACCTAGAGGCTGGGGCCAACGTCCTGACTTTC.

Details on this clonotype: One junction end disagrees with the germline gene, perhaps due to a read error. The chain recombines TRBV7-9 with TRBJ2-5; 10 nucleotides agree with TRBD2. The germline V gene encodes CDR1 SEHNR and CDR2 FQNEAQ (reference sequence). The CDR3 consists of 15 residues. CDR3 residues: CASSQLAGSWETQYF. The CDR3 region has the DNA TGTGCCAGCAGTCAACTAGCGGGGAGTTGGGAGACCCAGTACTTT.

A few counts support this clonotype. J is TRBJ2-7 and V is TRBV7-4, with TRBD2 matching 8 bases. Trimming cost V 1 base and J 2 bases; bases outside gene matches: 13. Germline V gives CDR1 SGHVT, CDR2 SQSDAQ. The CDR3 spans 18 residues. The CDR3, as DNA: TGTGCCAGCAGCTTAGGGGCAGGAAGGAGCGGGAGTACCTACGAGCAGTACTTC. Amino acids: CASSLGAGRSGSTYEQYF.

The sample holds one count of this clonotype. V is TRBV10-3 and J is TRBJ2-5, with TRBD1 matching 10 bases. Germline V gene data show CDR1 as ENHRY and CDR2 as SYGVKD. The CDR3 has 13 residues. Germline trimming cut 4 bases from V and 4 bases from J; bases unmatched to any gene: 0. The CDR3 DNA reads TGTGCCATCAGTGGGGACAGGGGAGAGACCCAGTACTTC. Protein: CAISGDRGETQYF.

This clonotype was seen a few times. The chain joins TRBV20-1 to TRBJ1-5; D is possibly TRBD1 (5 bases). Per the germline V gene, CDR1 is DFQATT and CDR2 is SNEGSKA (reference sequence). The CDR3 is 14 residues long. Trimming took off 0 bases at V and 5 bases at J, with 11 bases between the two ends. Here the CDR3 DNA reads TGCAGTGCTAGAGATACGCGGGGGGATCAGCCCCAGCATTTT. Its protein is CSARDTRGDQPQHF.

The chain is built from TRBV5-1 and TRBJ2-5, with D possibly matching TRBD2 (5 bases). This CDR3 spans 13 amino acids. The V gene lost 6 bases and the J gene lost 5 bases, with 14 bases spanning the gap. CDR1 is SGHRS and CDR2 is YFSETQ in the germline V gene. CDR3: CASMVEGPETQYF. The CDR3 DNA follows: TGCGCCAGCATGGTCGAGGGTCCGGAGACCCAGTACTTC.

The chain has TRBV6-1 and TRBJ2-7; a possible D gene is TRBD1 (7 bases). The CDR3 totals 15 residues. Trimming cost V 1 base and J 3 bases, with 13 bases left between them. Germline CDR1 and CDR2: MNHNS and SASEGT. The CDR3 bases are TGTGCCAGCAGTGAAGGCGGAGGGGGCTACTACGAGCAGTACTTC. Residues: CASSEGGGGYYEQYF.

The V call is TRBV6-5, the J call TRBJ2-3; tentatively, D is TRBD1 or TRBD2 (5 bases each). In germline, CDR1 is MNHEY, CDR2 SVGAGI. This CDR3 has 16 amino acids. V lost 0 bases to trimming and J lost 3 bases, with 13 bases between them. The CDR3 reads CASSYSAPGSTDTQYF. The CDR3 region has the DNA TGTGCCAGCAGTTACTCAGCCCCAGGGAGTACAGATACGCAGTATTTT.

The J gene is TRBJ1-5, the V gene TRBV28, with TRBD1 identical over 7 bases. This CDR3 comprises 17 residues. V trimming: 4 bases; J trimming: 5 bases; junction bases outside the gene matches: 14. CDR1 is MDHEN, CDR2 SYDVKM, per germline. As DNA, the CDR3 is TGTGCCAGCAGTTCCCTAATTAGGACAGGCCACCATCAGCCCCAGCATTTT. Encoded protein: CASSSLIRTGHHQPQHF.

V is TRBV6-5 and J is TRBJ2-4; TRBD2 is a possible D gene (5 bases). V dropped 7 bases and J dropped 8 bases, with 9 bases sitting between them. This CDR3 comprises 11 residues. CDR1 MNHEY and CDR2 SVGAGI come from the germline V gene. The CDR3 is CASIWGDIQYF. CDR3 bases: TGTGCCAGCATATGGGGAGACATTCAGTACTTC.

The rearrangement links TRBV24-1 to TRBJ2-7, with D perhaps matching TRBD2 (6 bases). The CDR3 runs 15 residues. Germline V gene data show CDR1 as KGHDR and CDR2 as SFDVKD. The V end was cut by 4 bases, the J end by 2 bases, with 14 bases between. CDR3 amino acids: CATSDPREVPYEQYF. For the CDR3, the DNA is TGTGCCACCAGTGACCCAAGGGAGGTACCCTACGAGCAGTACTTC.

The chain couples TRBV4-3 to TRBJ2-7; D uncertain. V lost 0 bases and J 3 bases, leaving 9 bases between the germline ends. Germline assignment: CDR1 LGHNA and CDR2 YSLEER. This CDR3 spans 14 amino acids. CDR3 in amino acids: CASSQDPADYEQYF. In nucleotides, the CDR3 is TGCGCCAGCAGCCAAGACCCCGCAGACTACGAGCAGTACTTC.

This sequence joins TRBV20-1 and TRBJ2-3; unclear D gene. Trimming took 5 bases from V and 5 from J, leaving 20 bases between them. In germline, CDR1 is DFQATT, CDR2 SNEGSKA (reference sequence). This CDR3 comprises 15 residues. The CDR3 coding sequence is TGCAGTGCTCCCCCTGTGTCGCTCCTGGGAGATACGCAGTATTTT. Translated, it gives CSAPPVSLLGDTQYF.

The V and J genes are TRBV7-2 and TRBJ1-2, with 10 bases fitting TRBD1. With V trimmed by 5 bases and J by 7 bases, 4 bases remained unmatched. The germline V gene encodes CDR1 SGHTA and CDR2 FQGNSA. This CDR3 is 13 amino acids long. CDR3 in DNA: TGTGCCAGCAGCCGGGACAGGGGACTTGGCTACACCTTC. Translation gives CASSRDRGLGYTF.

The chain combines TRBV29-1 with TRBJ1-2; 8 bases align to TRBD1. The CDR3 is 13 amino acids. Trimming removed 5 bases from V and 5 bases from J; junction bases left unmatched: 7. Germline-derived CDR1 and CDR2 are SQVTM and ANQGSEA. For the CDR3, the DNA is TGCAGCGTTCCCGGGACAGGAGTGTATGGCTACACCTTC. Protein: CSVPGTGVYGYTF. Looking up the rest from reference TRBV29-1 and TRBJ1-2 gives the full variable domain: SAVISQKPSRDICQRGTSLTIQCQVDSQVTMMFWYRQQPGQSLTLIATANQGSEATYESGFVIDKFPISRPNLTFSTLTVSNMSPEDSSIYLCSVPGTGVYGYTFGSGTRLTVV.

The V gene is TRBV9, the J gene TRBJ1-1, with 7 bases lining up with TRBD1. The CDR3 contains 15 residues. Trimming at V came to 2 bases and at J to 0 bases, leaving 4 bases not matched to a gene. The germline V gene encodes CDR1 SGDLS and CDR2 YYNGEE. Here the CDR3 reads CASSVGGQMNTEAFF. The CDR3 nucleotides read TGTGCCAGCAGCGTCGGGGGACAGATGAACACTGAAGCTTTCTTT.

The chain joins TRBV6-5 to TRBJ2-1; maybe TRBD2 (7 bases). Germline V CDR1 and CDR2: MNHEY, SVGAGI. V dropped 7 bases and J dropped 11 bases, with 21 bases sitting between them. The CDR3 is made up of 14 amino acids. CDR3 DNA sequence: TGTGCCAGCACGGGGGGCTCCCCCTTAGGAAAGCAGTTCTTC. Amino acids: CASTGGSPLGKQFF.

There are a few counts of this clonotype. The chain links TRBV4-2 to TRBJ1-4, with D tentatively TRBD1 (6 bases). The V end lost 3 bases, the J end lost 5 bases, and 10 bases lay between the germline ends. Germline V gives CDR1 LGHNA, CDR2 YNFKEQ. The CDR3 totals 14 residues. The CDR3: CASSHAGANEKLFF. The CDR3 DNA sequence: TGTGCCAGCAGCCACGCAGGGGCGAATGAAAAACTGTTTTTT.